This T cell receptor (beta chain) was observed in a study of blood T cell repertoires in COVID-19. In the study overall: Spain, Italy and the United States supplied samples that represented acute and convalescent COVID-19. Sources were T cells, B-cell-depleted T cells, or PBMCs; the material itself was cDNA or gDNA.

TCRdb's copy holds only in-frame clones and misses some; the assay was immunoSEQ multiplex PCR. The table lists just over 250,000 clones, approximately 90% of them singletons. Losses at the gene ends were 1 base for V and 9 bases for J; bases not matched to a gene: 5. CDR1 SGHVS and CDR2 FNYEAQ come from the germline V gene. The CDR3 has 15 amino acids. Specimen: peripheral blood. V is TRBV7-6 and J is TRBJ1-6; 8 bases agree with TRBD1. This clonotype was obtained from a man aged 55 to 70 who had recovered from COVID-19. The CDR3 loop is CASSLVSGGGSPLHF. CDR3 DNA sequence: TGTGCCAGCAGCTTAGTTTCAGGGGGCGGTTCACCCCTCCACTTT.